These 29 T cell receptor beta chains were sequenced from one sample in a study of Ad26.COV2.S vaccination and SARS-CoV-2 variants. The method was immunoSEQ multiplex PCR; TCRdb's version includes in-frame clones alone and lacks a portion of them. Of around 300,000 clones in the sample, 86% were seen once. Stated treatment: some 20 received Ad26.COV2.S at low or high dose, single or two shots; about five received placebo; per-sample allocation not given. Specimen acquisition occurred on day 63 following the initial vaccine or placebo injection. This specimen consisted of peripheral blood, obtained in a trial of Ad26.COV2.S vaccine versus placebo. All receptors come from a person aged 18 to 59 who received the Ad26.COV2.S COVID-19 vaccine or a placebo.

This clone occurred once. The germline gene is not matched at one end of the junction; a read error may be the cause. The chain is built from TRBV4-3 and TRBJ1-2; 10 bases align to TRBD1. The germline gives CDR1 LGHNA, CDR2 YSLEER. The CDR3 loop spans 14 amino acids. CDR3 nucleotide sequence: TGCGCCCGCAGAGGCGACAGGGGGCTAAGTGGCTACACCTTC. This sequence encodes CARRGDRGLSGYTF.

The chain couples TRBV7-2 to TRBJ2-5; D is possibly TRBD2 (5 bases). CDR1 is SGHTA, CDR2 FQGNSA, per germline. V lost 6 bases to trimming and J lost 5 bases, with 10 bases between them. This CDR3 has 12 residues. The CDR3 region has the DNA TGTGCCAGCAGACTTCCGGGGGAGACCCAGTACTTC. Translated: CASRLPGETQYF.

At least ten counts were recorded for this clone. The rearrangement joins TRBV6-5 to TRBJ1-6, with no clear D. CDR3 length: 13 amino acids. Germline V gene lookup returns CDR1 MNHEY and CDR2 SVGAGI. The V end was cut by 7 bases, the J end by 9 bases, with 13 bases between. The CDR3 sequence: CASTWERISPLHF. CDR3 nucleotide sequence: TGTGCCAGCACTTGGGAAAGGATTTCACCCCTCCACTTT.

V gene TRBV7-8 combines with J gene TRBJ1-2, with a weak D call TRBD1 (5 bases). The V gene lost 5 bases and the J gene lost 0 bases, with 19 bases spanning the gap. The CDR3 has 17 residues. CDR1 and CDR2 (germline): SGHVS, FQNEAQ. CDR3 sequence (DNA): TGTGCCAGCAGCGGCAGGGTACTGGGTCTGTCTAACTATGGCTACACCTTC. Its translation is CASSGRVLGLSNYGYTF.

In its sample, this clone was seen once. The J gene is TRBJ1-5, the V gene TRBV5-6; unclear D gene. Between the trimmed V and J ends, which lost 0 bases and 0 bases, there was a span of 1 base. Germline V lookup: CDR1 SGHDT, CDR2 YYEEEE. The CDR3 runs to 13 residues. The CDR3 here is CASSLGSNQPQHF. In nucleotides, the CDR3 is TGTGCCAGCAGCTTGGGTAGCAATCAGCCCCAGCATTTT.

CDR3 in DNA: TGTGCCAGCAGTTTAAGCTCGGACACATCCCTTGTCACAGATACGCAGTATTTT. This codes for CASSLSSDTSLVTDTQYF. The chain links TRBV27 to TRBJ2-3, with a weak D call TRBD1 (5 bases). This CDR3 spans 18 amino acids. The germline V gene encodes CDR1 MNHEY and CDR2 SMNVEV (reference sequence). V was trimmed by 2 bases and J by 2 bases, leaving 20 bases between them.

The CDR3 DNA sequence: TGTGCCAGTAGTATACGCGGGAGTGCGGAGACCCAGTACTTC. Translation: CASSIRGSAETQYF. The V gene is TRBV19, the J gene TRBJ2-5, with 7 bases fitting TRBD2. The CDR3 runs 14 residues. Per the germline V gene, CDR1 is LNHDA and CDR2 is SQIVND (reference sequence). V trimming: 2 bases; J trimming: 5 bases; junction bases outside the gene matches: 5.

The chain recombines TRBV5-6 with TRBJ2-3; D ambiguous. Per the germline V gene, CDR1 is SGHDT and CDR2 is YYEEEE. This CDR3 has 14 residues. V lost 6 bases to trimming and J lost 2 bases, with 13 bases between them. CDR3 sequence reads: CASNGLTYTDTQYF. CDR3 coding DNA: TGTGCCAGCAACGGTCTTACTTACACAGATACGCAGTATTTT.

The chain couples TRBV29-1 to TRBJ2-7; TRBD2 matches at 7 bases. CDR3 length: 15 residues. Germline V CDR1 and CDR2: SQVTM, ANQGSEA. Trimming removed 1 base from V and 4 bases from J; junction bases left unmatched: 10. The CDR3 DNA follows: TGCAGCGTTGAAGTCGACGGCGGGAGAATGTACGAGCAGTACTTC. It translates to CSVEVDGGRMYEQYF.

The CDR3 DNA reads TGTGCCATCAGTGACGCCTCAGGGGGCATTTCCTACGAGCAGTACTTC. It yields the protein CAISDASGGISYEQYF. V gene TRBV10-3 combines with J gene TRBJ2-7, with TRBD1 matching over 8 bases. Germline V gene lookup returns CDR1 ENHRY and CDR2 SYGVKD. The CDR3 totals 16 residues. V was pared by 3 bases and J by 1 base, with 8 bases of the junction left unmatched.

In its sample, this clone was seen once. The rearrangement links TRBV6-5 to TRBJ2-7; D unclear. Germline CDR1 MNHEY, CDR2 SVGAGI. The CDR3 contains 13 residues. Trimming cost V 6 bases and J 2 bases, with 11 bases left between them. CDR3 amino acids: CASRPPGPYEQYF. DNA for the CDR3: TGTGCCAGCAGGCCCCCGGGCCCCTACGAGCAGTACTTC.

About this clone itself: This sample includes further DNA sequences coding for the same CDR3. The chain links TRBV11-2 to TRBJ2-5; D is perhaps TRBD2 (5 bases). Germline-derived CDR1 and CDR2 are SGHAT and FQNNGV. The CDR3 runs 14 residues. Between the trimmed V and J ends, which lost 1 base and 4 bases, there was a span of 10 bases. The CDR3 nucleotides are TGTGCCAGCAGCTTAGGCGGGCTCCGAGAGACCCAGTACTTC. This encodes CASSLGGLRETQYF.

The J gene is TRBJ1-4, the V gene TRBV7-2; D might be TRBD1 (6 bases). Trimming left V 1 base short and J 10 bases short, with 16 bases between. Germline values: CDR1 SGHTA, CDR2 FQGNSA. There are 15 residues in the CDR3. CDR3 in amino acids: CASSLEGTRAVKLFF. The CDR3 DNA is TGTGCCAGCAGCTTAGAGGGGACAAGAGCAGTAAAACTGTTTTTT.

The chain employs TRBV21-1 and TRBJ2-3. TRBV21-1 is listed as a pseudogene. This CDR3 is built from 16 residues. The CDR3 DNA is TGTGCCAGCAGCAAAGGGGGGGCCAGACCCACAGATACGCAGTATTTT. Translated: CASSKGGARPTDTQYF.

The gene calls are TRBV7-9 and TRBJ2-2, with 10 bases identical to TRBD2. In germline, CDR1 is SEHNR, CDR2 FQNEAQ (reference sequence). Trimming at V came to 5 bases and at J to 6 bases, leaving 9 bases not matched to a gene. The CDR3 has 16 residues. CDR3 nucleotides: TGTGCCAGCAGCGTCCCCGGGACTAGCGTCCCCGGGGAGCTGTTTTTT. Translating it yields CASSVPGTSVPGELFF. Drawing the rest from reference TRBV7-9 and TRBJ2-2, the complete variable domain is DTGVSQNPRHKITKRGQNVTFRCDPISEHNRLYWYRQTLGQGPEFLTYFQNEAQLEKSRLLSDRFSAERPKGSFSTLEIQRTEQGDSAMYLCASSVPGTSVPGELFFGEGSRLTVL.

This chain uses TRBV7-2 with TRBJ1-1, with TRBD1 matching 7 bases. The CDR3 extends over 16 amino acids. Trimming cost V 1 base and J 6 bases; bases outside gene matches: 11. The V gene's germline CDR1 is SGHTA and CDR2 FQGNSA. The DNA of the CDR3 is TGTGCCAGCAGCTTAGAAAGGGTGGGGCAGGGGGCTGAAGCTTTCTTT. This gives the protein CASSLERVGQGAEAFF.

The rearrangement uses TRBV5-4 and TRBJ1-5; D remains ambiguous. CDR1 SGHNT and CDR2 YYREEE come from the germline V gene (reference sequence). The germline V and J ends were trimmed by 0 bases and 3 bases, with 13 bases remaining between them. The CDR3 totals 16 residues. The CDR3 DNA is TGTGCCAGCAGCTTGGGGGGAGCGGAACCCAATCAGCCCCAGCATTTT. Protein sequence: CASSLGGAEPNQPQHF.

The chain joins TRBV21-1 to TRBJ1-2; TRBD1 is taken as the D call from the table, unchecked against the DNA. TRBV21-1 is termed a pseudogene. This CDR3 spans 15 amino acids. CDR3 nucleotide sequence: TGTGCCAGCAGCAAAGGAGGGGGACACGGATATGGCTACACCTTC. This codes for CASSKGGGHGYGYTF.

This clone has a single count. The chain has TRBV11-2 and TRBJ1-5; TRBD1 matches at 10 bases. V lost 1 base and J lost 2; bases outside the gene matches: 2. The CDR3 is 16 residues long. Germline CDR1 reads SGHAT; CDR2 reads FQNNGV. Here the CDR3 DNA reads TGTGCCAGCAGCTTAGGGGACAGGGGAGGCAATCAGCCCCAGCATTTT. This encodes CASSLGDRGGNQPQHF.

The V gene is TRBV5-1, the J gene TRBJ2-1; 7 bases fit TRBD1. Germline CDR1 SGHRS, CDR2 YFSETQ. J lost 4 bases, V lost 5 bases, and 6 bases had no gene match. This CDR3 is built from 14 residues. In DNA form, the CDR3 reads TGCGCCAGCAGAGGGTCAGGGGGTTACAATGAGCAGTTCTTC. It translates to CASRGSGGYNEQFF.

The rearrangement links TRBV5-1 to TRBJ2-3, with a tentative D call TRBD2 (5 bases). The ends were cut back, 2 bases at V and 5 bases at J, with 12 bases in the middle. The CDR3 totals 14 residues. The V gene's germline CDR1 is SGHRS and CDR2 YFSETQ. In DNA form, the CDR3 reads TGCGCCAGCAGCTTATCCGGGATAATAGATACGCAGTATTTT. Encoded protein: CASSLSGIIDTQYF. Variable domain in full (rest from reference TRBV5-1 and TRBJ2-3): KAGVTQTPRYLIKTRGQQVTLSCSPISGHRSVSWYQQTPGQGLQFLFEYFSETQRNKGNFPGRFSGRQFSNSRSEMNVSTLELGDSALYLCASSLSGIIDTQYFGPGTRLTVL.

The V gene is TRBV7-3, the J gene TRBJ2-2; 7 bases are a match to TRBD2. CDR3 length: 15 amino acids. Trimming took 4 bases from V and 0 from J; bases not matched to a gene: 2. CDR1 is SGHTA and CDR2 is FQGTGA in the germline V gene. The CDR3, as DNA: TGTGCCAGCAGCTCCGGACTAGCGAACACCGGGGAGCTGTTTTTT. Translation gives CASSSGLANTGELFF.

V and J are TRBV19 and TRBJ1-1; perhaps TRBD1 as D (6 bases). This CDR3 contains 14 residues. CDR1 and CDR2 (germline): LNHDA, SQIVND (reference sequence). Between the trimmed V and J ends, which lost 10 bases and 3 bases, there was a span of 18 bases. In nucleotides, the CDR3 is TGTGCCACCAGCCGGCGGGCAGGGGACACTGAAGCTTTCTTT. It is translated as CATSRRAGDTEAFF.

This clone was detected only a few times. The CDR3 here is CASSQVVIAGDYEQYF. In DNA, the CDR3 is TGCGCCAGCAGCCAAGTAGTCATAGCGGGAGACTACGAGCAGTACTTC. The V and J genes are TRBV4-1 and TRBJ2-7; 9 positions match TRBD2. This CDR3 is 16 amino acids long. Trimming took 1 base from V and 3 from J; bases not matched to a gene: 7. Germline V gene lookup returns CDR1 MGHRA and CDR2 YSYEKL.

This chain joins TRBV2 and TRBJ2-3; TRBD2 matches at 12 bases. J lost 6 bases, V lost 5 bases, and 3 bases had no gene match. The CDR3 spans 14 residues. Germline V gene lookup returns CDR1 SNHLY and CDR2 FYNNEI. The CDR3 DNA sequence: TGTGCCAGCAGTCCGACTAGCGGGGGTGATACGCAGTATTTT. Residues: CASSPTSGGDTQYF.

This chain joins TRBV5-1 and TRBJ2-1; 7 bases match TRBD2. Germline CDR1 is SGHRS and CDR2 is YFSETQ. CDR3 size: 14 residues. V lost 5 bases and J lost 5; bases outside the gene matches: 7. CDR3 DNA: TGCGCCAGCAGTCCCCGGACTAGGAACAATGAGCAGTTCTTC. Its protein product is CASSPRTRNNEQFF.

The chain recombines TRBV7-9 with TRBJ2-5, with 10 bases matching TRBD1. V shed 3 bases, J shed 2 bases, and the junction held 3 bases outside the gene matches. CDR1 is SEHNR and CDR2 is FQNEAQ in the germline V gene (reference sequence). The CDR3 has 15 residues. This chain's CDR3 is CASSLMGQGQETQYF. In DNA, the CDR3 is TGTGCCAGCAGCTTGATGGGACAGGGGCAAGAGACCCAGTACTTC.

J is TRBJ1-2 and V is TRBV27; tentative D call: TRBD1 (6 bases). V dropped 2 bases and J dropped 8 bases, with 18 bases sitting between them. The CDR3 totals 15 residues. Germline V gives CDR1 MNHEY, CDR2 SMNVEV (reference sequence). The CDR3: CASSLSPQGTHGYTF. The CDR3 DNA reads TGTGCCAGCAGTTTAAGCCCTCAGGGGACACACGGCTACACCTTC.

The chain joins TRBV27 to TRBJ2-1, with TRBD2 identical over 7 bases. This CDR3 has 16 residues. V trimming: 1 base; J trimming: 1 base; junction bases outside the gene matches: 4. CDR1 is MNHEY, CDR2 SMNVEV, per germline (reference sequence). CDR3 in DNA: TGTGCCAGCAGTTTATACTGGCGGGAGTCCTACAATGAGCAGTTCTTC. Its protein product is CASSLYWRESYNEQFF.